The TCR beta chain described here comes from a study of T cells in Graves' hyperthyroidism and ophthalmopathy. Overall study findings and caveats: Most thyroid clonotypes that were expanded above 0.001 also turned up in blood.

This clonotype was counted many times. What it binds is unknown. Using RNA transcripts as the source, TCR beta CDR3 regions were amplified. TCR CDR3 regions were first amplified by RT-PCR with HTBI primers. TCRdb independently ran MiXCR on the multiplex PCR reads; one entry per CDR3 protein. The data show about 400,000 distinct CDR3 sequences, roughly 14% seen once. With duration under 3 months, ophthalmopathy was active: Clinical Activity Score at least 3, NOSPECS at least 4. Exclusion of patients followed from uncontrolled infection, other autoimmune disease, pregnancy or lactation. The sequencing sample was made of blood. The sequence was collected from a man younger than 35 with Graves' ophthalmopathy.

CDR3 bases: TGTGCCAGCAGCTTAGCCAACCTGGGGAATGAGCAGTTCTTC. Its protein product is CASSLANLGNEQFF. The chain has TRBV11-2 and TRBJ2-1; no clear D gene. The CDR3 has 14 residues. The V gene lost 1 base and the J gene lost 7 bases, with 11 bases spanning the gap. Germline V gives CDR1 SGHAT, CDR2 FQNNGV.